A single sample gave rise to the 28 T cell receptor beta chains below, sequenced in a study of low-dose radiotherapy and immunotherapy resistance in tumors. Regarding time point: after trial treatment. Treatment noted: LDRT plus nivolumab, ipilimumab, low-dose cyclophosphamide and aspirin (RACIN trial). Alpha- and beta-chain coverage of first-strand cDNA came from TRAV- and TRBV-specific primers. It was with a constant-region primer and a V-primer adapter that TCRs were amplified over about 20 PCR cycles. Each CDR3 protein gets one entry after TCRdb re-called the reads with MiXCR. Counted here are around 100,000 distinct CDR3 sequences, more than 20% occurring once; the ten biggest clones make up roughly 3.9%. The sample consisted of PBMCs, taken after low-dose radiotherapy plus immunotherapy. The receptors derive from a male donor with prostate cancer.

This clonotype was observed many times. The V call is TRBV29-1, the J call TRBJ2-5, with a possible D match to TRBD2 (6 bases). The V gene's germline CDR1 is SQVTM and CDR2 ANQGSEA. The CDR3 sequence is 13 residues long. Deletions cut 1 base from V and 5 bases from J, with 11 bases between. In nucleotides, the CDR3 is TGCAGCGTTGAAGTGGGACTCCGGGAGACCCAGTACTTC. Protein product: CSVEVGLRETQYF.

This clonotype was observed many times. This chain uses TRBV6-6 with TRBJ2-2, with D possibly matching TRBD1 (5 bases). V gave up 0 bases and J gave up 1 base, with 9 bases separating them. CDR1 and CDR2 from the germline V gene are MNHNY and SVGAGI (reference sequence). The CDR3 is 16 amino acids. The CDR3 DNA reads as TGTGCCAGCAGTTACTCGGGGCCAGAGAACACCGGGGAGCTGTTTTTT. Protein: CASSYSGPENTGELFF.

The V gene is TRBV12-3 or TRBV12-4, the J gene TRBJ2-7; 7 bases match TRBD2. V lost 9 bases and J lost 4; bases outside the gene matches: 12. The length of the CDR3 is 14 residues. CDR3 loop: CASNGGGRGYEQYF. The CDR3, as DNA: TGTGCCAGTAACGGGGGAGGGAGAGGTTACGAGCAGTACTTC.

This clonotype has a count of ten or more. The V call is TRBV6-1, the J call TRBJ2-7, with unresolved D. The CDR3 loop spans 14 amino acids. Trimming removed 7 bases from V and 0 bases from J, with 13 bases in between. The germline V gene has CDR1 MNHNS and CDR2 SASEGT. CDR3 region: CASKLPESSYEQYF. The CDR3 DNA is TGTGCCAGCAAATTACCGGAAAGCTCCTACGAGCAGTACTTC.

The CDR3 spells CASSDRYEQYF. Written as DNA, the CDR3 is TGCGCCAGCAGTGATCGTTACGAGCAGTACTTC. J is TRBJ2-7 and V is TRBV10-2; D not certain. Trimming took 3 bases from V and 4 from J, leaving 4 bases between them. This CDR3 comprises 11 residues. CDR1 and CDR2 (germline): WSHSY, SAAADI.

This clonotype has at least ten counts. The V gene is TRBV14, the J gene TRBJ2-2; 8 bases line up with TRBD2. The CDR3 runs 16 residues. V dropped 2 bases and J dropped 4; count of bases not matched to a gene: 6. The germline CDR1 and CDR2 sequences are SGHDN and FVKESK. The CDR3 region has the DNA TGTGCCAGCAGCCAAATCAACGGGGGGGTCACCGGGGAGCTGTTTTTT. Its protein product is CASSQINGGVTGELFF.

This clonotype was found many times. The chain has TRBV11-3 and TRBJ2-1; D ambiguous. The CDR3 consists of 12 residues. Germline V gene sequence: CDR1 SGHNT, CDR2 YENEEA. V lost 1 base to trimming and J lost 7 bases, with 5 bases between them. CDR3 protein: CASSLALNEQFF. The DNA of the CDR3 is TGTGCCAGCAGCTTAGCCCTAAATGAGCAGTTCTTC.

This clonotype was counted many times. The chain uses TRBV11-3 and TRBJ2-3, with 7 bases matching TRBD2. The CDR3 has 15 amino acids. With V trimmed by 4 bases and J by 5 bases, 9 bases remained unmatched. Germline V lookup: CDR1 SGHNT, CDR2 YENEEA. CDR3 sequence: CASSSDAGRGDTQYF. As DNA, the CDR3 is TGTGCCAGCAGCTCTGACGCGGGGAGGGGAGATACGCAGTATTTT.

The V call is TRBV25-1, the J call TRBJ1-5, with D possibly matching TRBD1 (5 bases). The CDR3 is 14 amino acids. Germline V gene sequence: CDR1 MGHDK, CDR2 SYGVNS. Trimming shortened V by 1 base and J by 9 bases, and 13 bases separated the two germline ends. The CDR3 DNA follows: TGTGCCAGCAGTGAATCGAGAGGGGATCGGCCCCAGCATTTT. Encoded protein: CASSESRGDRPQHF.

At least ten counts were recorded for this clonotype. V is TRBV2 and J is TRBJ2-7, with 7 positions matching TRBD1. V lost 8 bases, J lost 6 bases, and 7 bases stayed unmatched. This CDR3 comprises 12 residues. In germline, CDR1 is SNHLY, CDR2 FYNNEI. The CDR3 DNA reads TGTGCCAGCGAGACAGGGTTAAGCGAGCAGTACTTC. Its protein product is CASETGLSEQYF.

This clonotype was detected many times. This sequence joins TRBV20-1 and TRBJ2-4; D is possibly TRBD1 or TRBD2 (5 bases each). Looked up from germline, CDR1 is DFQATT and CDR2 is SNEGSKA (reference sequence). V was shortened by 4 bases and J by 1 base, with 14 bases between the two germline ends. This CDR3 comprises 15 residues. As DNA, the CDR3 is TGCAGTGCTACTCAGCCAGGGACGGCCAAAAACATTCAGTACTTC. Translating gives CSATQPGTAKNIQYF.

The sample holds many counts of this clonotype. This sequence joins TRBV7-9 and TRBJ2-7; TRBD2 matches 7 bases. Trimming took 1 base from V and 0 from J; bases not matched to a gene: 3. The CDR3 contains 15 residues. The germline CDR1 and CDR2 sequences are SEHNR and FQNEAQ (reference sequence). Written as DNA, the CDR3 is TGTGCCAGCAGCTTAGGGGAGGGGAGCTCCTACGAGCAGTACTTC. Protein product: CASSLGEGSSYEQYF.

This chain uses TRBV5-6 with TRBJ2-1; 7 bases line up with TRBD1. This CDR3 has 14 residues. In germline, CDR1 is SGHDT, CDR2 YYEEEE. With V trimmed by 2 bases and J by 9 bases, 8 bases remained unmatched. CDR3 sequence (DNA): TGTGCCAGCAGCTTTGACAGGGAGTTCAGTGAGCAGTTCTTC. It translates to CASSFDREFSEQFF.

As to this clonotype: A read error likely explains this, since a far larger clone differs by one base. The chain employs TRBV6-2 or TRBV6-3 and TRBJ1-1; perhaps TRBD1 as D (5 bases). The CDR3 is made up of 12 amino acids. Germline loops: CDR1 MNHEY, CDR2 SVGEGT. With 6 bases removed from V and 6 bases from J, the gap between germline ends came to 11 bases. CDR3 in DNA: TGTGCCAGCAGCCTCCAGGGCCCTGAAGCTTTCTTT. This translates into CASSLQGPEAFF.

This clonotype showed up many times. The chain links TRBV10-3 to TRBJ2-3, with D possibly called TRBD1 or TRBD2 (6 bases each). Trimming pared 6 bases from V and 4 bases from J, leaving 8 bases between. Germline CDR1 ENHRY, CDR2 SYGVKD. This CDR3 contains 12 residues. DNA for the CDR3: TGTGCCATCAGGGAGGGGGCAGATACGCAGTATTTT. Amino acid sequence: CAIREGADTQYF.

At least ten counts were recorded for this clonotype. This chain connects TRBV7-8 to TRBJ2-7, with D maybe TRBD1 (6 bases). This CDR3 is 15 amino acids long. Trimming removed 6 bases at V and 2 bases at J, with 17 bases between. CDR1 and CDR2 from the germline V gene are SGHVS and FQNEAQ. This CDR3 reads CASRSSRDKTYEQYF. The CDR3 DNA sequence: TGTGCCAGCAGGTCCTCCAGGGACAAGACCTACGAGCAGTACTTC.

The V and J genes are TRBV27 and TRBJ1-5, with 7 bases matching TRBD1. V dropped 6 bases and J dropped 0; count of bases not matched to a gene: 2. This CDR3 has 14 residues. Germline V gene lookup returns CDR1 MNHEY and CDR2 SMNVEV (reference sequence). The CDR3 loop reads CASRQGYSNQPQHF. The CDR3 DNA follows: TGTGCCAGCAGACAGGGGTATAGCAATCAGCCCCAGCATTTT.

At least ten counts were recorded for this clonotype. V is TRBV9 and J is TRBJ2-3, with TRBD2 identical over 7 bases. With V trimmed by 0 bases and J by 5 bases, 9 bases remained unmatched. CDR3 length equals 16 residues. The germline gives CDR1 SGDLS, CDR2 YYNGEE. CDR3 residues: CASSVDPGGPQDTQYF. The CDR3 DNA follows: TGTGCCAGCAGCGTAGATCCGGGGGGACCACAAGATACGCAGTATTTT.

In its sample, this clonotype was seen many times. The chain recombines TRBV5-4 with TRBJ2-3; D assignment may be TRBD1 or TRBD2 (7 bases each). The CDR3 loop spans 14 amino acids. CDR1 SGHNT and CDR2 YYREEE come from the germline V gene (reference sequence). V lost 4 bases and J lost 8, with 17 bases in between. CDR3 amino acids: CASSQGEGGRTQYF. The DNA of the CDR3 is TGTGCCAGCAGCCAGGGGGAGGGCGGGCGTACGCAGTATTTT.

This clonotype was seen repeatedly, ten times or more. This sequence joins TRBV19 and TRBJ2-4; D unresolved. Germline CDR1 reads LNHDA; CDR2 reads SQIVND (reference sequence). The CDR3 contains 14 residues. The V and J ends lost 4 bases and 8 bases respectively, with 15 bases between them. The CDR3: CASSTDPGLDIQYF. Written as DNA, the CDR3 is TGTGCCAGTAGTACCGACCCGGGTTTGGACATTCAGTACTTC.

The chain is built from TRBV7-2 and TRBJ2-7; 12 nucleotides match TRBD2. Trimming cost V 4 bases and J 5 bases; bases outside gene matches: 3. From germline, CDR1 is SGHTA and CDR2 FQGNSA. This CDR3 contains 14 residues. This CDR3 is CASSSSGGVNEQYF. The CDR3 DNA follows: TGTGCCAGCAGCTCTAGCGGGGGGGTGAACGAGCAGTACTTC.

V gene TRBV23-1 combines with J gene TRBJ2-1, with TRBD2 identical over 11 bases. TRBV23-1 is marked as an open reading frame, function uncertain. This CDR3 has 14 amino acids. V shed 6 bases and J 8 bases; nucleotides not matched to a gene: 6. CDR3 coding DNA: TGCGCCAGCAGGAGACTAGCGGGACTCTATGAGCAGTTCTTC. Translating it yields CASRRLAGLYEQFF.

This rearrangement joins TRBV5-6 to TRBJ2-1; 10 bases map to TRBD2. V shed 0 bases, J shed 4 bases, and the junction held 4 bases outside the gene matches. This CDR3 is 16 amino acids long. Germline CDR1 reads SGHDT; CDR2 reads YYEEEE. The CDR3 DNA sequence: TGTGCCAGCAGCTTGGTACTAGCGGGGCATTACAATGAGCAGTTCTTC. Translating gives CASSLVLAGHYNEQFF.

This clonotype occurred many times. The chain uses TRBV29-1 and TRBJ2-3, with D tentatively TRBD1 (6 bases). Germline V gives CDR1 SQVTM, CDR2 ANQGSEA. The CDR3 is 13 amino acids. Trimming took off 3 bases at V and 4 bases at J, with 11 bases between the two ends. CDR3: CSVDVRGPDTQYF. CDR3 DNA sequence: TGCAGCGTTGATGTCAGGGGCCCAGATACGCAGTATTTT.

This clonotype was observed many times. The chain employs TRBV12-3 or TRBV12-4 and TRBJ2-5, with D maybe TRBD1 (5 bases). This CDR3 comprises 14 residues. Deletions cut 1 base from V and 2 bases from J, with 8 bases between. Here the CDR3 DNA reads TGTGCCAGCAGTTTAGGACAGCTTCAAGAGACCCAGTACTTC. Encoded protein: CASSLGQLQETQYF.

This clonotype has at least ten counts. This chain joins TRBV5-1 and TRBJ2-6, with a weak D call TRBD1 (5 bases). Trimming cost V 4 bases and J 12 bases, with 14 bases left between them. Germline V CDR1 and CDR2: SGHRS, YFSETQ. This CDR3 is 13 amino acids long. DNA for the CDR3: TGCGCCAGCAGCACAGGACCCGACTCCGTCCTGACTTTC. The encoded protein is CASSTGPDSVLTF.

This clonotype came up many times. Compared with germline, one end of the junction differs, possibly owing to a read error. The chain uses TRBV5-5 and TRBJ1-1, with TRBD1 as a possible D gene (5 bases). This CDR3 region has 13 residues. Germline CDR1 is SGHKS and CDR2 is YYEKEE (reference sequence). The CDR3 DNA reads as TGCGCCAGCAGGGAAACAGGTAACACTGAAGCTTTCTTT. Its protein product is CASRETGNTEAFF.

The rearrangement uses TRBV30 and TRBJ1-5; possible D gene TRBD1, 5 bases. Germline-derived CDR1 and CDR2 are GTSNPN and SVGIG (reference sequence). The CDR3 consists of 15 residues. V was cut by 1 base and J by 0 bases, with 10 bases left in between. CDR3 DNA: TGTGCCTGGAGTGGAGGGGTCCATAGCAATCAGCCCCAGCATTTT. Translation gives CAWSGGVHSNQPQHF.